The T cell receptor (beta chain) described here comes from a study of cytomegalovirus exposure and HLA in healthy donors. General observations from the study: Later examination showed HLA-associated TCR beta chains had greater clonal expansion than equally common others.

The PCR had 60 Vbeta and 13 Jbeta primers. Clones were read by immunoSEQ multiplex PCR, and TCRdb kept only the in-frame ones, dropping some. The sample contains under 75,000 clones, approximately 70% of which appear only once. Trimming left V 8 bases short and J 5 bases short, with 9 bases between. Germline CDR1 reads MNHNS; CDR2 reads SASEGT. CDR3 length equals 11 residues. Points on this clone: Antigen specificity is unknown.

The V call is TRBV6-1, the J call TRBJ1-2; no reliable D call. This receptor was identified in a man in his forties in good health and CMV-seropositive. The sequencing sample was made of PBMCs. CDR3 amino acids: CASGQVYGYTF. In nucleotides, the CDR3 is TGTGCCAGCGGGCAGGTATATGGCTACACCTTC.